The 15 T cell receptor beta chains reported below all come from one sample, sequenced in a study of blood T cell repertoires in COVID-19. Assay used: immunoSEQ multiplex PCR; TCRdb lists only in-frame clones, some missing. The sample records approximately 240,000 clones, around 81% being singletons. Material: peripheral blood. These TCRs come from a woman aged 55-69 years with active or convalescent COVID-19.

The chain has TRBV9 and TRBJ2-1, with 9 bases fitting TRBD2. The CDR3 is 18 residues long. Germline V gene sequence: CDR1 SGDLS, CDR2 YYNGEE. J lost 3 bases, V lost 4 bases, and 14 bases had no gene match. The CDR3 sequence: CASSSPGGSGGLYNEQFF. The DNA for the CDR3 is TGTGCCAGCAGCTCCCCCGGGGGAAGCGGGGGGCTCTACAATGAGCAGTTCTTC.

The chain carries TRBV10-3 and TRBJ1-2; TRBD1 is a possible D gene (6 bases). Looked up from germline, CDR1 is ENHRY and CDR2 is SYGVKD. There are 15 residues in the CDR3. V lost 0 bases and J 4 bases, leaving 12 bases between the germline ends. CDR3 nucleotides: TGTGCCATCAGTGAGTCGTGGACAGCACGCTATGGCTACACCTTC. It specifies CAISESWTARYGYTF.

This clone has a single count. This chain links TRBV21-1 with TRBJ1-4; the table gives TRBD1 as D, unverified against the DNA. TRBV21-1 is a pseudogene. This CDR3 comprises 18 residues. CDR3 amino acids: CASSNKVSGSGTNEKLFF. The CDR3 DNA reads TGTGCCAGCAGCAATAAGGTATCAGGGTCAGGAACTAATGAAAAACTGTTTTTT.

The V and J genes are TRBV11-2 and TRBJ2-2; 7 nucleotides align to TRBD2. With V trimmed by 4 bases and J by 4 bases, 3 bases remained unmatched. Germline V CDR1 and CDR2: SGHAT, FQNNGV. This CDR3 contains 14 residues. The CDR3 spells CASSSWGGTGELFF. The CDR3 nucleotides are TGTGCCAGCAGCTCTTGGGGGGGCACCGGGGAGCTGTTTTTT.

This chain uses TRBV6-2 or TRBV6-3 with TRBJ1-5, with a weak D call TRBD1 (5 bases). This CDR3 comprises 15 residues. V was clipped by 4 bases and J by 3 bases, with 13 bases between them. Germline V gene lookup returns CDR1 MNHEY and CDR2 SVGEGT. The CDR3 DNA reads TGTGCCAGCAGTTTTGGGGCAGGCCCCAATCAGCCCCAGCATTTT. Translated, it gives CASSFGAGPNQPQHF.

This clone was counted a single time. This chain uses TRBV18 with TRBJ1-2; 9 nucleotides agree with TRBD1. Germline-derived CDR1 and CDR2 are KGHSH and LQKENI. The CDR3 is 16 amino acids. After removal of 4 bases from V and 8 bases from J, the junction contained 14 bases not matched to a gene. The CDR3 coding sequence is TGTGCCAGCTCACAAGGACAGGGGAGTATTCTGCGGGGCTACACCTTC. It codes for CASSQGQGSILRGYTF.

The chain carries TRBV6-4 and TRBJ2-2; TRBD1 might be the D (5 bases). The ends were cut back, 8 bases at V and 1 base at J, with 11 bases in the middle. This CDR3 contains 14 residues. Germline values: CDR1 MRHNA, CDR2 SNTAGT. The CDR3 sequence: CASSTDRNTGELFF. The CDR3 DNA sequence: TGTGCCAGCTCTACCGACAGGAACACCGGGGAGCTGTTTTTT.

V usage is TRBV5-1 and J usage is TRBJ1-1; 9 nucleotides align to TRBD1. Germline V gene data show CDR1 as SGHRS and CDR2 as YFSETQ. V trimming: 3 bases; J trimming: 6 bases; junction bases outside the gene matches: 9. There are 15 residues in the CDR3. The CDR3, as DNA: TGCGCCAGCAGCTGGGGGGACAGGGATCGGTCTGAAGCTTTCTTT. Encoded protein: CASSWGDRDRSEAFF.

This chain uses TRBV19 with TRBJ2-5; D ambiguous. Trimming took 0 bases from V and 5 from J, leaving 16 bases between them. This CDR3 is built from 16 residues. Germline V CDR1 and CDR2: LNHDA, SQIVND (reference sequence). In DNA form, the CDR3 reads TGTGCCAGTAGTATAGATCGTGAAGTTCAGTTTGAGACCCAGTACTTC. The encoded protein is CASSIDREVQFETQYF.

The chain recombines TRBV2 with TRBJ1-2, with 8 bases lining up with TRBD1. This CDR3 has 13 amino acids. V lost 4 bases, J lost 3 bases, and 1 base stayed unmatched. The germline CDR1 and CDR2 sequences are SNHLY and FYNNEI. The CDR3 sequence is CASSADRDYGYTF. The CDR3 DNA reads as TGTGCCAGCAGTGCGGACAGGGACTATGGCTACACCTTC.

This sequence joins TRBV11-2 and TRBJ1-1, with D maybe TRBD1 (5 bases). V shed 1 base and J shed 5 bases, with 14 bases lying between them. This CDR3 is built from 15 residues. Germline V gene lookup returns CDR1 SGHAT and CDR2 FQNNGV. Here the CDR3 reads CASSLVGRVGTEAFF. The CDR3 DNA reads as TGTGCCAGCAGCTTAGTGGGCAGGGTGGGAACTGAAGCTTTCTTT.

Here the CDR3 reads CAWSSKTGFYNEQFF. In DNA form, the CDR3 reads TGTGCCTGGAGTTCCAAGACAGGGTTTTACAATGAGCAGTTCTTC. V usage is TRBV30 and J usage is TRBJ2-1; 7 bases line up with TRBD1. This CDR3 spans 15 amino acids. Germline CDR1 is GTSNPN and CDR2 is SVGIG (reference sequence). V lost 2 bases and J lost 4; bases outside the gene matches: 8.

The chain recombines TRBV18 with TRBJ2-7, with TRBD1 matching over 9 bases. Trimming cost V 3 bases and J 6 bases; bases outside gene matches: 9. The CDR3 loop spans 15 amino acids. The germline V gene has CDR1 KGHSH and CDR2 LQKENI. CDR3 in amino acids: CASSPRTGVGGEQYV. Here the CDR3 DNA reads TGTGCCAGCTCACCGCGGACAGGGGTTGGTGGCGAGCAGTACGTC.

The V gene is TRBV6-1, the J gene TRBJ1-4; the match to TRBD1 covers 10 bases. CDR3 length equals 15 residues. V lost 2 bases and J lost 6; bases outside the gene matches: 3. Germline assignment: CDR1 MNHNS and CDR2 SASEGT. CDR3 DNA: TGTGCCAGCAGTGAACCCGGGACAGGGGATGAAAAACTGTTTTTT. Its protein is CASSEPGTGDEKLFF.

Comments on this clone: Other DNA sequences in the same sample also yield this CDR3. The V and J genes are TRBV2 and TRBJ2-5; 8 bases agree with TRBD2. V dropped 8 bases and J dropped 4; count of bases not matched to a gene: 6. The CDR3 sequence is 13 residues long. CDR1 SNHLY and CDR2 FYNNEI come from the germline V gene. In DNA, the CDR3 is TGTGCCAGCTCCAGGGCGGGGGGAGAGACCCAGTACTTC. This gives the protein CASSRAGGETQYF.